In this sample, the clone carrying this T cell receptor (beta chain) turned up a few times. 5'RACE generated cDNA with 10-nucleotide random UMIs. TCRdb reprocessed the 5' RACE reads with MiXCR, giving one entry per CDR3 protein. The sample lists tens of thousands of distinct CDR3 sequences; 2% to 3% were seen once. The CDR3 is 14 amino acids. Between the trimmed V and J ends, which lost 0 bases and 5 bases, there was a span of 8 bases. The germline CDR1 and CDR2 sequences are LNHNV and YYDKDF (reference sequence). This entry comes from a study of neurological immune-mediated disorders. Sequenced sample: PBMCs. V gene TRBV15 combines with J gene TRBJ2-1, with D uncertain. This receptor was taken from a woman aged 30 to 39 with multiple sclerosis. Written as DNA, the CDR3 is TGTGCCACCAGCAGAGATCTTGCGGACAATGAGCAGTTCTTC. Protein product: CATSRDLADNEQFF.